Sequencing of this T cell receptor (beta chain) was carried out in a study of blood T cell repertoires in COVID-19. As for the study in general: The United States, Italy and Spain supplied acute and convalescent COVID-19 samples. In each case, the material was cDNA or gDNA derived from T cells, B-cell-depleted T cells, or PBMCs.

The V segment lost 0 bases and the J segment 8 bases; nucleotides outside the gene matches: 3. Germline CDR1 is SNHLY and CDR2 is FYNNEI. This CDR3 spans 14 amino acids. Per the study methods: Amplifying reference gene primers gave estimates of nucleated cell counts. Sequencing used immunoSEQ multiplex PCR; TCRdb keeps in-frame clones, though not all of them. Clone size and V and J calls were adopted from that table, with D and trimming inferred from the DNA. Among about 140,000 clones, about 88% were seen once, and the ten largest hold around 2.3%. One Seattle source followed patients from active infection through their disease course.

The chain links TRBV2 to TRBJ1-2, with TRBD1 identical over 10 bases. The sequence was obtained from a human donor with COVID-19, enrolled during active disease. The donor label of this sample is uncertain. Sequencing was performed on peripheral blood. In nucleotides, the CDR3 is TGTGCCAGCAGTGAAGCGACAGGGGGCGGGGGCTACACCTTC. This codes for CASSEATGGGGYTF.